These 31 T cell receptor beta chains were sequenced from one sample in a study of neurological immune-mediated disorders. Via MiXCR, TCRdb re-called the 5' RACE reads, giving one row per CDR3 protein. The table lists 10,000 to 12,000 distinct CDR3 sequences, 20% to 25% of them singletons. Specimen: CD8+ T cells from blood. The receptors here all came from a woman between 40 and 55 years old with multiple sclerosis.

In this sample, this clonotype turned up many times. This chain links TRBV9 with TRBJ2-5, with 12 bases lining up with TRBD2. Trimming cost V 0 bases and J 4 bases; bases outside gene matches: 7. Germline V CDR1 and CDR2: SGDLS, YYNGEE. This CDR3 has 17 amino acids. In nucleotides, the CDR3 is TGTGCCAGCAGCGTAGAGGCTAGCGGGGGGGGGAGAGAGACCCAGTACTTC. It encodes CASSVEASGGGRETQYF.

By sample share, this clonotype is medium-sized (0.01 to 0.1%). The chain combines TRBV20-1 with TRBJ1-6; tentative D call: TRBD1 (6 bases). This CDR3 region has 13 residues. Deletions cut 6 bases from V and 7 bases from J, with 13 bases between. CDR1 is DFQATT, CDR2 SNEGSKA, per germline (reference sequence). The CDR3 loop is CSAPGQTNSPLHF. CDR3 sequence (DNA): TGCAGTGCCCCGGGACAAACCAATTCACCCCTCCACTTT.

This clonotype has a count of ten or more. This chain uses TRBV7-2 with TRBJ1-5; D gene uncertain. This CDR3 is 14 amino acids long. Trimming removed 4 bases at V and 0 bases at J, with 7 bases between. Germline values: CDR1 SGHTA, CDR2 FQGNSA. The CDR3 DNA reads TGTGCCAGCAGCTCCGGTGATAGCAATCAGCCCCAGCATTTT. It yields the protein CASSSGDSNQPQHF.

Comments on this clonotype: A read error may account for a junction end that differs from germline. The rearrangement joins TRBV5-1 to TRBJ2-2, with TRBD2 identical over 7 bases. The CDR3 consists of 15 residues. Germline V gene lookup returns CDR1 SGHRS and CDR2 YFSETQ. CDR3 amino acids: CASTLGGSNTGELFF. CDR3 coding DNA: TGCGCCAGCACCTTGGGGGGGTCGAACACCGGGGAGCTGTTTTTT.

This clonotype has ten or more counts. This chain connects TRBV12-3 or TRBV12-4 to TRBJ1-5; tentatively, D is TRBD1 (6 bases). The CDR3 covers 14 residues. V was trimmed by 6 bases and J by 3 bases, leaving 12 bases between them. The CDR3 is CASSSDSFNQPQHF. CDR3 bases: TGTGCCAGCAGCTCGGACAGCTTCAATCAGCCCCAGCATTTT.

This clonotype was seen repeatedly, ten times or more. V is TRBV7-8 and J is TRBJ2-1; 9 bases align to TRBD1. The CDR3 runs 16 residues. The germline V gene has CDR1 SGHVS and CDR2 FQNEAQ. The J segment lost 6 bases and the V segment lost 4 bases, leaving 10 bases of the junction unmatched. In nucleotides, the CDR3 is TGTGCCAGCAGCTCACAATACAGGGGGCCTGTCAATGAGCAGTTCTTC. The encoded protein is CASSSQYRGPVNEQFF.

By its share, this clonotype is medium-sized. The chain employs TRBV9 and TRBJ2-4; 7 bases agree with TRBD1. J was trimmed by 3 bases and V by 3 bases; bases with no gene match: 0. The CDR3 has 13 residues. The germline V gene encodes CDR1 SGDLS and CDR2 YYNGEE. The CDR3 bases are TGTGCCAGCAGCGGGACAGGCAAAAACATTCAGTACTTC. Translating it yields CASSGTGKNIQYF.

In its sample, this clonotype was seen many times. J is TRBJ1-2 and V is TRBV15; 10 nucleotides align to TRBD1. CDR1 LNHNV and CDR2 YYDKDF come from the germline V gene (reference sequence). Trimming at V came to 4 bases and at J to 6 bases, leaving 8 bases not matched to a gene. There are 15 residues in the CDR3. CDR3 nucleotide sequence: TGTGCCACCAGCATCGAAGGACAGGGGGTAAATGGCTACACCTTC. Amino acid sequence: CATSIEGQGVNGYTF.

Ten or more counts support this clonotype. The chain combines TRBV7-2 with TRBJ1-1; no clear D gene. Germline V gene sequence: CDR1 SGHTA, CDR2 FQGNSA. The germline V and J ends were trimmed by 3 bases and 6 bases, with 14 bases remaining between them. The length of the CDR3 is 14 residues. The CDR3 reads CASSFESGGSEAFF. The CDR3 nucleotides are TGTGCCAGCAGCTTCGAATCTGGAGGGTCTGAAGCTTTCTTT.

The J gene is TRBJ2-3, the V gene TRBV5-5; TRBD2 agrees at 12 bases. CDR3 size: 16 residues. Losses at the gene ends were 6 bases for V and 5 bases for J; bases not matched to a gene: 10. Per the germline V gene, CDR1 is SGHKS and CDR2 is YYEKEE (reference sequence). The CDR3 DNA reads TGTGCCAGCAACCCCCGGACTAGCGGGGTGGGAGATACGCAGTATTTT. It specifies CASNPRTSGVGDTQYF.

V usage is TRBV20-1 and J usage is TRBJ2-7; tentative D call: TRBD1 (7 bases). V lost 0 bases to trimming and J lost 6 bases, with 18 bases between them. CDR1 and CDR2 from the germline V gene are DFQATT and SNEGSKA (reference sequence). The CDR3 length is 15 residues. As DNA, the CDR3 is TGCAGTGCTAGAGATGGAGGGGGCGCGGGCGGCGAGCAGTACTTC. Its translation: CSARDGGGAGGEQYF.

The V call is TRBV13, the J call TRBJ2-7; D ambiguous. The germline CDR1 and CDR2 sequences are PRHDT and FYEKMQ (reference sequence). Trimming shortened V by 5 bases and J by 2 bases, and 22 bases separated the two germline ends. This CDR3 contains 17 residues. Written as DNA, the CDR3 is TGTGCCAGCAGCCCCCCCTTTGGGGTGGGTGGGACCTACGAGCAGTACTTC. Translation gives CASSPPFGVGGTYEQYF.

Sample share makes this clonotype medium-sized (0.01 to 0.1%). The V and J genes are TRBV20-1 and TRBJ2-7; D not resolved. The germline V gene has CDR1 DFQATT and CDR2 SNEGSKA (reference sequence). V was pared by 1 base and J by 3 bases, with 10 bases between. The CDR3 covers 13 residues. The CDR3 spells CSARARLDYEQYF. As DNA, the CDR3 is TGCAGTGCTAGAGCCAGGCTAGACTACGAGCAGTACTTC.

By share of the sample, this clonotype is medium-sized. The rearrangement joins TRBV5-6 to TRBJ2-7, with TRBD1 as a possible D gene (5 bases). V was cut by 2 bases and J by 0 bases, with 15 bases left in between. This CDR3 has 16 residues. Germline CDR1 reads SGHDT; CDR2 reads YYEEEE. The CDR3 protein is CASSFDQQALSYEQYF. The CDR3 DNA reads TGTGCCAGCAGCTTTGATCAACAGGCCCTCTCCTACGAGCAGTACTTC.

Judged by abundance, this clonotype is medium-sized (0.01 to 0.1%). V usage is TRBV11-3 and J usage is TRBJ2-1; D is unresolved. The CDR3 is 15 amino acids. Looked up from germline, CDR1 is SGHNT and CDR2 is YENEEA. V lost 1 base and J lost 8, with 15 bases in between. The CDR3 nucleotides read TGTGCCAGCAGCTTAGGAGGTGCCACTCGGGATGAGCAGTTCTTC. This sequence encodes CASSLGGATRDEQFF.

This clonotype was seen ten or more times. V is TRBV7-2 and J is TRBJ1-1; no definite D call. The V gene's germline CDR1 is SGHTA and CDR2 FQGNSA. This CDR3 has 14 amino acids. V was cut by 0 bases and J by 3 bases, with 8 bases left in between. CDR3 nucleotide sequence: TGTGCCAGCAGCTTAGCGAGCGGCTACACTGAAGCTTTCTTT. Encoded protein: CASSLASGYTEAFF.

This clonotype was picked up many times. The chain is built from TRBV12-3 or TRBV12-4 and TRBJ2-1; D call uncertain. Trimming left V 5 bases short and J 8 bases short, with 7 bases between. CDR3 length: 11 residues. The CDR3 loop reads CASSPEYEQFF. The CDR3 bases are TGTGCCAGCAGTCCCGAGTATGAGCAGTTCTTC.

The chain employs TRBV12-3 or TRBV12-4 and TRBJ2-7; D is unresolved. With 1 base removed from V and 4 bases from J, the gap between germline ends came to 8 bases. The CDR3 is 13 residues long. In DNA, the CDR3 is TGTGCCAGCAGTTTAGACAGATTATACGAGCAGTACTTC. Residues: CASSLDRLYEQYF.

This clonotype was seen many times. This chain links TRBV12-3 or TRBV12-4 with TRBJ1-5; D ambiguous. Trimming took off 3 bases at V and 6 bases at J, with 12 bases between the two ends. There are 14 residues in the CDR3. This chain's CDR3 is CASSFKGSSQPQHF. The CDR3 region has the DNA TGTGCCAGCAGTTTCAAAGGGTCGAGTCAGCCCCAGCATTTT.

The rearrangement uses TRBV25-1 and TRBJ2-7; unclear D gene. The CDR3 totals 12 residues. The germline gives CDR1 MGHDK, CDR2 SYGVNS. Trimming removed 6 bases from V and 6 bases from J, with 12 bases in between. CDR3 DNA: TGTGCCAGCAGCGCCATAGCTGGCGAGCAGTACTTC. Amino acids: CASSAIAGEQYF.

This clonotype was recorded at least ten times. The chain has TRBV7-8 and TRBJ2-1, with 7 bases that match TRBD1. V dropped 2 bases and J dropped 2; count of bases not matched to a gene: 3. Germline loops: CDR1 SGHVS, CDR2 FQNEAQ. There are 15 residues in the CDR3. CDR3 residues: CASSLYDRAYNEQFF. In DNA, the CDR3 is TGTGCCAGCAGCTTATACGACAGGGCCTACAATGAGCAGTTCTTC.

This clonotype was counted at least ten times. The genes are TRBV7-7 and TRBJ2-3; no definite D call. V gave up 5 bases and J gave up 2 bases, with 11 bases separating them. CDR3 length: 14 residues. Germline V gives CDR1 SSHAT, CDR2 FNYEAQ (reference sequence). The DNA for the CDR3 is TGTGCCAGCAGCCTCGACCCTTACACAGATACGCAGTATTTT. Protein product: CASSLDPYTDTQYF. The variable domain in full, completed from reference TRBV7-7 and TRBJ2-3, reads GAGVSQSPRYKVTKRGQDVTLRCDPISSHATLYWYQQALGQGPEFLTYFNYEAQPDKSGLPSDRFSAERPEGSISTLTIQRTEQRDSAMYRCASSLDPYTDTQYFGPGTRLTVL.

By share of the sample, this clonotype is medium-sized. The V and J genes are TRBV29-1 and TRBJ2-5; D may match TRBD1 or TRBD2 (6 bases each). Trimming removed 5 bases at V and 5 bases at J, with 15 bases between. The CDR3 consists of 13 residues. Germline V gene data show CDR1 as SQVTM and CDR2 as ANQGSEA. In DNA form, the CDR3 reads TGCAGCGTTCGGGGGCAGGGTACGGAGACCCAGTACTTC. The encoded protein is CSVRGQGTETQYF.

This clonotype appeared many times. The chain joins TRBV5-1 to TRBJ1-1, with D possibly matching TRBD1 (5 bases). V dropped 7 bases and J dropped 4 bases, with 14 bases sitting between them. Germline CDR1 is SGHRS and CDR2 is YFSETQ. This CDR3 has 13 residues. The CDR3 DNA sequence: TGCGCCAGCGGCCCGGGGCCCAGCACTGAAGCTTTCTTT. Translated: CASGPGPSTEAFF.

In this sample, this clonotype turned up many times. V usage is TRBV18 and J usage is TRBJ2-7; 8 positions match TRBD1. Germline CDR1 and CDR2: KGHSH and LQKENI. Trimming cost V 0 bases and J 4 bases; bases outside gene matches: 5. CDR3 length equals 15 residues. CDR3 in amino acids: CASSPPDRGRYEQYF. The CDR3 DNA is TGTGCCAGCTCACCACCCGACAGGGGACGGTACGAGCAGTACTTC.

This clonotype was picked up a small number of times. The rearrangement joins TRBV12-3 or TRBV12-4 to TRBJ1-2; the match to TRBD1 covers 8 bases. J gave up 2 bases and V 5 bases, and 10 bases lay outside the gene matches. The CDR3 totals 16 residues. This CDR3 is CASSPDRAALNYGYTF. The CDR3 DNA is TGTGCCAGCAGTCCGGACAGGGCCGCGCTAAACTATGGCTACACCTTC.

This clonotype appeared many times. The gene calls are TRBV10-3 and TRBJ2-3; the D gene is possibly TRBD2 (6 bases). CDR1 is ENHRY and CDR2 is SYGVKD in the germline V gene. The CDR3 is made up of 12 amino acids. Trimming pared 8 bases from V and 4 bases from J, leaving 10 bases between. The CDR3 coding sequence is TGTGCCATCTTAGCGGAATCAGATACGCAGTATTTT. It translates to CAILAESDTQYF.

The rearrangement joins TRBV13 to TRBJ2-3; no definite D call. This CDR3 spans 13 amino acids. The V gene's germline CDR1 is PRHDT and CDR2 FYEKMQ (reference sequence). Between the trimmed V and J ends, which lost 0 bases and 3 bases, there was a span of 4 bases. The CDR3 nucleotides are TGTGCCAGCAGCTTAGGGCCGACAGATACGCAGTATTTT. This translates into CASSLGPTDTQYF.

The rearrangement links TRBV6-6 to TRBJ1-4, with 11 bases that match TRBD1. Germline trimming cut 10 bases from V and 3 bases from J; bases unmatched to any gene: 4. The CDR3 contains 14 residues. From germline, CDR1 is MNHNY and CDR2 SVGAGI (reference sequence). DNA for the CDR3: TGTGCCATCGGACAGGGGGCGTCTAATGAAAAACTGTTTTTT. Residues: CAIGQGASNEKLFF.

By frequency in the sample, this clonotype is medium-sized. The chain carries TRBV9 and TRBJ2-3; D is possibly TRBD1 or TRBD2 (5 bases each). In germline, CDR1 is SGDLS, CDR2 YYNGEE. V lost 0 bases and J 3 bases, leaving 11 bases between the germline ends. CDR3 length: 15 amino acids. This chain's CDR3 is CASSVEGERTDTQYF. As DNA, the CDR3 is TGTGCCAGCAGCGTAGAAGGGGAGCGGACAGATACGCAGTATTTT.

This clonotype was picked up many times. The chain uses TRBV21-1 and TRBJ1-2. TRBV21-1 counts as a pseudogene. CDR3 length: 19 amino acids. The CDR3 region is CASSRLNEQRVRKGRGYTF. Written as DNA, the CDR3 is TGTGCCAGCAGCAGGCTAAACGAACAAAGAGTCCGGAAGGGCCGAGGCTACACCTTC.